The rows below give T cell receptor beta chains drawn from one sample of a study of blood T cell repertoires in COVID-19. This table comes from immunoSEQ multiplex PCR, and its TCRdb copy is limited to in-frame clones, with some not included. The table records some 89,000 clones, roughly four fifths of them present only once. The sequenced sample was peripheral blood. These receptors were collected from a woman of 80 years or more with acute or convalescent COVID-19. CDR3s include the opening cysteine and the closing phenylalanine or tryptophan. The order of the fields is V gene, J gene, clone size, D gene, CDR3 DNA, CDR3 protein. D genes are given only for firm matches. Expanded clones are given a class, and other clones once, few, many or no size at all.

V gene: TRBV6-6
J gene: TRBJ2-7
clone size: few
D gene: .
CDR3 DNA: TGTGCCAGCAGTTGGGAGTACGAGCAGTACTTC
CDR3 protein: CASSWEYEQYF

V gene: TRBV3-1/TRBV3-2
J gene: TRBJ1-5
clone size: .
D gene: .
CDR3 DNA: TGTGCCAGCAGCCCCTCGGGGGTACAGCCCCAGCATTTT
CDR3 protein: CASSPSGVQPQHF

V gene: TRBV4-1
J gene: TRBJ1-2
clone size: few
D gene: TRBD1
CDR3 DNA: TGCGCCAGCAGCCAAGAACAGGGGTATGGCTACACCTTC
CDR3 protein: CASSQEQGYGYTF

V gene: TRBV6-6
J gene: TRBJ1-3
clone size: .
D gene: .
CDR3 DNA: TGTGGAACGGGGGGGGACTCTGGAAACACCATATATTTT
CDR3 protein: CGTGGDSGNTIYF

V gene: TRBV20-1
J gene: TRBJ1-1
clone size: .
D gene: .
CDR3 DNA: TGCAGTGCTAGTCCCCCGGCGGGGGTAAGGGACGCTTTCTTT
CDR3 protein: CSASPPAGVRDAFF

V gene: TRBV2
J gene: TRBJ2-5
clone size: once
D gene: .
CDR3 DNA: TGTGCCAGCACTGAAGACAGGCACCGGGAGACCCAGTACTTC
CDR3 protein: CASTEDRHRETQYF

V gene: TRBV7-2
J gene: TRBJ2-5
clone size: .
D gene: TRBD2
CDR3 DNA: TGTGCCAGCAGCTTAGAACGGGCTAGCGGGAGAAGTGAGACCCAGTACTTC
CDR3 protein: CASSLERASGRSETQYF

V gene: TRBV15
J gene: TRBJ1-2
clone size: .
D gene: TRBD1
CDR3 DNA: TGTGCCACCAGCAGTGATCAGGGGGTCGGTGGCTACACCTTC
CDR3 protein: CATSSDQGVGGYTF

V gene: TRBV28
J gene: TRBJ1-1
clone size: .
D gene: TRBD1
CDR3 DNA: TGTGCCAGCGAAGCCATGCCGGGACAGGGGAACACTGAAGCTTTCTTT
CDR3 protein: CASEAMPGQGNTEAFF

V gene: TRBV7-5
J gene: TRBJ1-6
clone size: .
D gene: .
CDR3 DNA: TGTGCCAGAAGCTCACGACAGGACCTATATAATTCACCCCTCCACTTT
CDR3 protein: CARSSRQDLYNSPLHF

V gene: TRBV6-1
J gene: TRBJ1-4
clone size: .
D gene: TRBD1
CDR3 DNA: TGTGCCAGCAGTGAAACCCTCGGGACAGGGAGTGAAAAACTGTTTTTT
CDR3 protein: CASSETLGTGSEKLFF

V gene: TRBV4-1
J gene: TRBJ2-2
clone size: once
D gene: TRBD1
CDR3 DNA: TGCGCCAGCAGCCCCGGACAGGGGGCGTCCGGGGAGCTGTTTTTT
CDR3 protein: CASSPGQGASGELFF

V gene: TRBV6-1
J gene: TRBJ1-1
clone size: once
D gene: TRBD1
CDR3 DNA: TGTGCCAGCAGTGAGGACAGGGTATATGAGGAAGCTTTCTTT
CDR3 protein: CASSEDRVYEEAFF

V gene: TRBV3-1/TRBV3-2
J gene: TRBJ1-4
clone size: .
D gene: .
CDR3 DNA: TGTGCCAGCAGCCAAGATGGGCCAGGGTACGAAAAACTGTTTTTT
CDR3 protein: CASSQDGPGYEKLFF

V gene: TRBV19
J gene: TRBJ1-5
clone size: .
D gene: .
CDR3 DNA: TGTGCCAGTAGTAAACAGGACAATCAGCCCCAGCATTTT
CDR3 protein: CASSKQDNQPQHF

V gene: TRBV3-1/TRBV3-2
J gene: TRBJ2-7
clone size: few
D gene: .
CDR3 DNA: TGTGCCAGCAGCCAAGGAGATAACTCCTACGAGCAGTACTTC
CDR3 protein: CASSQGDNSYEQYF

V gene: TRBV10-2
J gene: TRBJ2-3
clone size: .
D gene: .
CDR3 DNA: TGCGCCAGCAAAACGGGACAACACACAGATACGCAGTATTTT
CDR3 protein: CASKTGQHTDTQYF

V gene: TRBV6-5
J gene: TRBJ2-1
clone size: .
D gene: .
CDR3 DNA: TGTGCCACCTGCGTGCTCCCAAACTCCTACAATGAGCAGTTCTTC
CDR3 protein: CATCVLPNSYNEQFF

V gene: TRBV6-5
J gene: TRBJ2-7
clone size: .
D gene: TRBD2
CDR3 DNA: TGTGCCAGCAGTTACTCGTTTTTAGCGGGCTCCTACGAGCAGTACTTC
CDR3 protein: CASSYSFLAGSYEQYF

V gene: TRBV12-3/TRBV12-4
J gene: TRBJ1-1
clone size: .
D gene: .
CDR3 DNA: TGTGCCAGCAGTTTAATTATGAACACTGAAGCTTTCTTT
CDR3 protein: CASSLIMNTEAFF

V gene: TRBV7-9
J gene: TRBJ1-1
clone size: .
D gene: .
CDR3 DNA: TGTGCCAGCAGCTTAGGCCTGGGCAGGGCGGCTTTCTTT
CDR3 protein: CASSLGLGRAAFF

V gene: TRBV3-1/TRBV3-2
J gene: TRBJ1-1
clone size: .
D gene: .
CDR3 DNA: TGTGCCAGCAGCCAAGTGGAGGGTACTGAAGCTTTCTTT
CDR3 protein: CASSQVEGTEAFF

V gene: TRBV10-3
J gene: TRBJ2-5
clone size: .
D gene: TRBD2
CDR3 DNA: TGTGCCATCAGTGGCCTGACTAGCAGCAAAGAGACCCAGTACTTC
CDR3 protein: CAISGLTSSKETQYF

V gene: TRBV14
J gene: TRBJ2-2
clone size: .
D gene: TRBD1
CDR3 DNA: TGTGCCAGCAGCCCCGACAGGGTGCTGGCCGGGGAGCTGTTTTTT
CDR3 protein: CASSPDRVLAGELFF

V gene: TRBV4-1
J gene: TRBJ1-2
clone size: .
D gene: .
CDR3 DNA: TGCGCCAGCAGCCAAGATTTGAACAGACTAAACTATGGCTACACCTTC
CDR3 protein: CASSQDLNRLNYGYTF

V gene: TRBV19
J gene: TRBJ1-5
clone size: .
D gene: .
CDR3 DNA: TGTGCCAGTAGTATTCGACACCTTAATCAGCCCCAGCATTTT
CDR3 protein: CASSIRHLNQPQHF

V gene: TRBV4-1
J gene: TRBJ1-1
clone size: .
D gene: TRBD1
CDR3 DNA: TGCGCCAGCAGCCAAGATCGGGACAGGGGATGGAGCACTGAAGCTTTCTTT
CDR3 protein: CASSQDRDRGWSTEAFF

V gene: TRBV12-5
J gene: TRBJ1-1
clone size: .
D gene: .
CDR3 DNA: TGTGCTAGTGGTTTTCAAACAGGGACGTTATTCGCTTTCTTT
CDR3 protein: CASGFQTGTLFAFF

V gene: TRBV9
J gene: TRBJ2-7
clone size: .
D gene: TRBD1
CDR3 DNA: TGTGCCAGCAGCGTAGCTACAGGGGGTCCCCACGAGCAGTACTTC
CDR3 protein: CASSVATGGPHEQYF

V gene: TRBV3-1/TRBV3-2
J gene: TRBJ1-6
clone size: .
D gene: TRBD1
CDR3 DNA: TGTGCCAGCAGCCACCGACAGGGGCCGGGTTCACCCCTCCACTTT
CDR3 protein: CASSHRQGPGSPLHF

V gene: TRBV28
J gene: TRBJ1-1
clone size: .
D gene: TRBD1
CDR3 DNA: TGTGCCAGCAGTTCACCCAAGACAGGGGGAAACACTGAAGCTTTCTTT
CDR3 protein: CASSSPKTGGNTEAFF

V gene: TRBV7-9
J gene: TRBJ2-2
clone size: .
D gene: .
CDR3 DNA: TGTGCCAGCAGCCCGTCCTTTACTCGGGGTGAGCGTACCGGGGAGCTGTTTTTT
CDR3 protein: CASSPSFTRGERTGELFF

V gene: TRBV12-3/TRBV12-4
J gene: TRBJ1-2
clone size: .
D gene: .
CDR3 DNA: TGTGCCAGCAGTTTCGTGGCCTATGGCTACACCTTC
CDR3 protein: CASSFVAYGYTF

V gene: TRBV3-1/TRBV3-2
J gene: TRBJ2-7
clone size: .
D gene: .
CDR3 DNA: TGTGCCAGCAGCCAAGCGGCAGGGGCCGGGGAGCAGTACTTC
CDR3 protein: CASSQAAGAGEQYF

V gene: TRBV5-6
J gene: TRBJ2-7
clone size: few
D gene: .
CDR3 DNA: TGTGCCAGCAGCCCTTTCGGGATACCCTACGAGCAGTACTTC
CDR3 protein: CASSPFGIPYEQYF

V gene: TRBV10-3
J gene: TRBJ2-5
clone size: .
D gene: TRBD2
CDR3 DNA: TGTGCCATCAGTCCGGGGGGGACGGGGCAAGAGACCCAGTACTTC
CDR3 protein: CAISPGGTGQETQYF

V gene: TRBV12-3/TRBV12-4
J gene: TRBJ1-1
clone size: .
D gene: .
CDR3 DNA: TGTGCCAGCAGTTTACTAGTCACTGAAGCTTTCTTT
CDR3 protein: CASSLLVTEAFF

V gene: TRBV19
J gene: TRBJ2-7
clone size: .
D gene: .
CDR3 DNA: TGTGCCAGTAGTGCAGGCTTACCCTACGAGCAGTACTTC
CDR3 protein: CASSAGLPYEQYF

V gene: TRBV10-3
J gene: TRBJ1-2
clone size: .
D gene: .
CDR3 DNA: TGTGCCATCAGTGGGAGGGGTGAGTTGGATGGCTACACCTTC
CDR3 protein: CAISGRGELDGYTF

V gene: TRBV7-7
J gene: TRBJ1-2
clone size: .
D gene: .
CDR3 DNA: TGTGCTACTTACCAGGGATGTAGTGGCTACACCTTC
CDR3 protein: CATYQGCSGYTF

V gene: TRBV11-2
J gene: TRBJ2-1
clone size: .
D gene: TRBD2
CDR3 DNA: TGTGCCAGCAGCTCCGTGGCGGGAGTTGGTGATGAGCAGTTCTTC
CDR3 protein: CASSSVAGVGDEQFF

V gene: TRBV6-5
J gene: TRBJ1-1
clone size: .
D gene: .
CDR3 DNA: TGTGCCAGCACCGACAGAGAGAACACTGAAGCTTTCTTT
CDR3 protein: CASTDRENTEAFF

V gene: TRBV28
J gene: TRBJ1-2
clone size: .
D gene: TRBD1
CDR3 DNA: TGTGCCAGCAATTCAGGGGGTTATGGCTACACCTTC
CDR3 protein: CASNSGGYGYTF

V gene: TRBV3-1/TRBV3-2
J gene: TRBJ2-3
clone size: .
D gene: .
CDR3 DNA: TGTGCCAGCAGCCGCACAGGTAATGGAAGGGATACGCAGTATTTT
CDR3 protein: CASSRTGNGRDTQYF

V gene: TRBV18
J gene: TRBJ2-7
clone size: .
D gene: TRBD1
CDR3 DNA: TGTGCCAGCTCACCACCTTTAGGACAGGGGGACGAGCAGTACTTC
CDR3 protein: CASSPPLGQGDEQYF

V gene: TRBV19
J gene: TRBJ1-1
clone size: .
D gene: .
CDR3 DNA: TGTGCCAGTAGCGCGAAGATCGTGGCTGAAGCTTTCTTT
CDR3 protein: CASSAKIVAEAFF

V gene: TRBV5-4
J gene: TRBJ2-7
clone size: .
D gene: .
CDR3 DNA: TGTGCCAGCACCAGGACTGATACCTACGAGCAGTACTTC
CDR3 protein: CASTRTDTYEQYF

V gene: TRBV7-9
J gene: TRBJ2-3
clone size: .
D gene: TRBD2
CDR3 DNA: TGTGCCAGCAGCAACCCGACTAGCGCGAGCACAGATACGCAGTATTTT
CDR3 protein: CASSNPTSASTDTQYF